This T cell receptor (beta chain) was sequenced in a study of molecular identifiers for immune sequencing clone quantification. Study-wide background: Replicate runs used RNA from roughly 18,000 or 92,000 naive CD8 cells, which was split five ways into aliquots, and four of those aliquots were then sequenced. Findings and limits, study-wide: It was shown that clones above 20 RNA copies held over 99% of effector molecules, but under 1% in naive cells. Sharing of a barcode by identical TCR molecules could cause highly expanded clone sizes to be underestimated.

Germline V gives CDR1 DFQATT, CDR2 SNEGSKA (reference sequence). The V and J ends lost 7 bases and 4 bases, in that order; junction bases with no gene match: 4. The CDR3 length is 13 residues. This clonotype was seen just once. Its cognate antigen is unknown. TCRdb re-analysed the PCR reads in MiXCR, keeping a single row per CDR3 protein. The sample carries around 470,000 distinct CDR3 sequences, 25% recorded once. Sequenced input: naive CD8+ T cells from blood, with Jurkat cell RNA spiked in. Subset in this sample: FACS-sorted CD8+CD4-CCR7+CD45RA+ naive T cells. The sequence was collected from a human donor in good health. Some libraries in this study had Jurkat cell RNA spiked in. The gene calls are TRBV20-1 and TRBJ2-3; 11 bases line up with TRBD2. Written as DNA, the CDR3 is TGCAGTGGTAGCGGGGGGGCGTCAGATACGCAGTATTTT. Amino acid sequence: CSGSGGASDTQYF.